This TCR beta chain was retrieved from a study of cytomegalovirus exposure and HLA in healthy donors (TCRdb year 2017). At the level of the whole study: In an earlier analysis of roughly 590 of the donors, around 300 Gb of sequence data and some 120 million unique TCR beta sequences from about 179 million T cells were reported. An early release that covered roughly 600 HLA-typed donors contained approximately 290 gigabases of sequencing data and 85 million to 100 million unique TCR sequences. Of the approximately 400 genotyped donors, 70% to 90% were placed in the genetic ancestry cluster associated with self-reported Caucasian donors. The study aimed to test whether cataloging public T cell receptors could reveal signatures of past pathogen exposure. The study profiled the T cell repertoires of hundreds of subjects by immunosequencing and related them to cytomegalovirus serostatus. In addition to the first cohort of around 670 subjects, a separate validation cohort of about 120 different subjects was used. The study combined high-throughput TCR immunosequencing, statistical association of individual TCRs with disease status, and machine learning to predict cytomegalovirus infection status. To study patterns of TCR occurrence, a later analysis re-analyzed previously published TCR beta repertoires from 700 or so donors and added high-resolution HLA genotyping. The later analysis used no new phenotypic data to find candidate immune exposures, relying instead on TCR beta sequences and their occurrence across donors. An earlier analysis of 587 of the donors applied high-throughput TCR beta sequencing to assess whether each TCR beta V gene segment acted as functional or pseudogenic. Donor age, sex, ethnicity and CMV serostatus were compiled together with the repertoire data. A later genetic analysis used genome-wide SNP genotypes for about 65% of the 666 donors, treating that subset as a discovery cohort. Every repertoire in the discovery cohort had been generated on one and the same sequencing platform. HLA typing covered class I and class II loci at four-digit resolution. Typing coverage differed by locus: A, B, C, DRB1 and DQB1 were typed in about 629-640 donors, DQA1 in roughly 500, DPA1 in some 600, and DPB1 in approximately 450. Several DR-DQ haplotypes were handled as single units for association and clustering, since linkage in the cohort was strong. Across 300 to 500 genotyped donors of the cohort, an average of roughly 250,000 unique TCR beta nucleotide sequences per donor were sequenced, and 15% to 20% of those sequences were non-productive.

On the study overall, not on this receptor specifically: In both the original and validation cohorts, the classifier was reported to diagnose cytomegalovirus status with high specificity and sensitivity. A further reported finding was that TCR beta sequences accurately predicted the HLA-A and HLA-B alleles for most subjects in the first cohort. CMV serostatus was the only immune exposure information available for the cohort. Because counts were too low, seventeen rarely observed V segments, including chromosome 9 orphons, were left out of the earlier analysis of 500 to 650 of the donors. Most CMV-associated TCR beta chains appeared to be HLA-restricted in a later analysis, and the HLA associations seemed to be driven largely by CMV exposure. A total of 150 or so TCR beta chains were listed by the study as associated with cytomegalovirus. Across donors, most TCR sequences were observed very rarely, whereas some public TCRs were present in many individuals. The presence/absence analyses assumed that sequencing depth was roughly uniform across donors, and that assumption may not be true. Strong co-occurrence of HLA alleles, especially DR and DQ, made assigning TCR associations to individual alleles difficult. Three of the identified cytomegalovirus-associated TCR beta chains were confirmed in vitro to be specific for cytomegalovirus antigens. Linkage disequilibrium might explain the correlated functional status among segregating V segments, but an unknown experimental factor could not be excluded. Some IMGT-functional V segments, including TRBV6-2 and TRBV6-3, could not be told apart with the 87-base-pair reads, so those segments were excluded. Compared with equally common non-associated chains, HLA-associated TCR beta chains in a later analysis were more clonally expanded and had lower generation probabilities. Specific HLA alleles were associated with 16,951 TCR beta sequences at a false discovery rate of 0.05 in a later analysis. Only TCR beta chains were sequenced in this cohort, and the absence of alpha or paired-chain data limited detectable features. An association between a missense DCLRE1C variant and V-gene and J-gene trimming of TCR beta chains was found in a later genetic analysis and replicated in an independent cohort. According to a later analysis, TCR association rates differed among HLA loci, with DRB1 alleles showing the most associated TCRs and HLA-C alleles showing the fewest. According to a later analysis, parvovirus B19, influenza, CMV and Epstein-Barr virus appeared linked to several top co-occurrence clusters. According to the authors, the approach could potentially be generalized to other disease states and immunological phenotypes. A cluster of highly shared sequence variants was judged likely to be a technical artifact of the sequencing pipeline. Because some donors lacked HLA typing at each locus, the association tests relied only on the typed subset. Compared with the approximately 700-donor mean, donors in an Asian-associated ancestry cluster had fewer N-insertions in productive TCRs, according to a later genetic analysis. In an earlier analysis of about 550 of the donors, most TCR beta V segments were observed in productive rearrangements about 87% or about 30% of the time, broadly matching IMGT annotations.

Library generation was performed with the immunoSEQ multiplex PCR assay. For the multiplex PCR, a mixture combining 60 forward primers for TCR Vbeta segments and 13 reverse primers for TCR Jbeta segments was used. A multiplex PCR assay on genomic DNA amplified the CDR3 region of rearranged TCR beta genes. The Illumina HiSeq System was used to sequence the amplified TCR beta libraries as 87-base-pair reads. As for how the authors treated the data: Across the 500 to 750 repertoires, a later analysis counted some 81 million unique TCR beta chains, roughly 11 million of which were shared by at least two donors. A nearest-neighbor algorithm error-corrected the raw reads and collapsed the reads into unique sequences, merging closely related sequences to remove PCR and sequencing errors. Alignment of CDR3 sequences to IMGT reference sequences was used to assign V, D and J gene segments. Each retained sequence needed at least a six-nucleotide match to both a V gene segment and a J gene segment. A rearrangement counted as productive if the CDR3 had no stop codons and remained in frame with V and J, and every other rearrangement counted as non-productive. CDR3 was defined according to IMGT convention as the region running from the second conserved V-encoded cysteine to the conserved J-encoded phenylalanine. In an earlier analysis of around 540 of the donors, sequences lacking an unambiguous match to a single V gene segment were excluded. An earlier analysis of fewer than 750 of the donors called V segments functional above 56.7% productive rearrangements and segregating when the between-donor standard deviation exceeded 5%. A statistical classification framework was developed to diagnose cytomegalovirus status using the catalog of TCR beta chain sequences. V and J gene assignment, in a later analysis, came from comparing TCR nucleotide sequences with IMGT/GENE-DB human TR gene sequences. A later analysis assigned CDR3 sequences and most-parsimonious VDJ recombination scenarios with the TCRdist pipeline. A later analysis defined each TCR beta chain by its CDR3 amino acid sequence plus V-gene family, and excluded reads lacking a unique V-gene family. A later analysis removed 500 to 650 highly shared, low-generation-probability nucleotide sequences to deal with suspected cross-contamination and a sequencing artifact. For each public chain, a later analysis derived a clonal expansion index from normalized ranks of inferred template counts within each repertoire. In a later analysis, generation probabilities were computed using a VDJ recombination model fitted to out-of-frame rearrangements, and the results were checked against IGoR. In a later analysis, TCR-TCR, TCR-HLA and TCR-CMV co-occurrence was scored with hypergeometric tests, and a repertoire-size bias correction was applied to TCR pairs. In a later analysis, false discovery rates were estimated by permuting HLA or CMV assignments 20 times. In a later analysis, co-occurring TCRs were grouped using DBSCAN, with TCRdist sequence similarity added in when clustering inside HLA-allele-positive subsets. Co-occurrence clustering excluded repertoires with fewer than 30,000 or more than 120,000 public chains, plus five with anomalous nucleotide sharing. Sourced from immuneACCESS, this table was stored by TCRdb with only in-frame sequences that have V and J called. A share of the clones is absent; for the studies checked, an unresolved V gene accounts for under half, and the remainder has no known explanation. V and J calls and clone size are those listed in that table; D and trimming were worked out from the DNA. The sample profile shows approximately 150,000 clones; approximately 80% of them were found once. The top ten clonotypes cover about 4.1% of the sample.

In the germline V gene, CDR1 corresponds to SNHLY and CDR2 to FYNNEI. Clipping removes 6 bases from V and 5 bases from J, with 4 as the unmatched junction base count. The CDR3 spans 14 residues, from the cysteine through the phenylalanine. The DNA shown is the 42-base CDR3, in frame from base 1. Note on this clone: Its antigen has not been determined. Base qualities were left out, and no much larger clone turns up one base away.

The cohort consisted of 600 or so healthy bone marrow donors. At the time of sampling, all cohort members were nominally healthy, though unrecorded immune exposures were likely present. The donor tested CMV seropositive and was one of the 289 seropositive cohort members. A peripheral blood sample was collected from each donor, and TCR beta sequencing was performed on peripheral blood mononuclear cells. Genomic DNA was extracted from the blood cell samples with the Qiagen DNeasy Blood Extraction Kit. This TCR derives from a woman aged 40 to 50 in good health and CMV-seropositive. Material: PBMCs. The rearranged chain carries TRBV2 and TRBJ1-6; 7 nucleotides in the junction match TRBD1. The CDR3 corresponds to CASRQGVNNSPLHF. At the DNA level, the sequence is TGTGCCAGCAGGCAGGGGGTTAATAATTCACCCCTCCACTTT.